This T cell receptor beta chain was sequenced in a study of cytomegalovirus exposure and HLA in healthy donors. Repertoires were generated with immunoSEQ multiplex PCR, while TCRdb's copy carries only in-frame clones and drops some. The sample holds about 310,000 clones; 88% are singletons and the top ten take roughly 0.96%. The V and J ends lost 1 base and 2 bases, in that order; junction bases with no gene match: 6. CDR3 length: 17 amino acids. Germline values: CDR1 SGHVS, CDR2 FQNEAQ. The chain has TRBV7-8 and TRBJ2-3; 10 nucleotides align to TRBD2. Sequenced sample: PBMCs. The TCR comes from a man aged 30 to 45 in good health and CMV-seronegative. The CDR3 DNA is TGTGCCAGCAGCTTAGGGGCTAGCGGGAGTTACACAGATACGCAGTATTTT. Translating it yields CASSLGASGSYTDTQYF.